This TCR beta chain is from a study of blood T cell repertoires in COVID-19. This clone appeared once. Generated by immunoSEQ multiplex PCR, the TCRdb table keeps only in-frame clones and is missing some. The sample yields about 150,000 clones, 78% seen once. The germline V gene has CDR1 SGHTA and CDR2 FQGNSA. This CDR3 has 14 residues. The V end lost 0 bases, the J end lost 7 bases, and 9 bases lay between the germline ends. V gene TRBV7-2 combines with J gene TRBJ2-2; D is uncertain. Source material: PBMCs or T cells enriched from blood (not recorded which). This clonotype originated in a woman aged 50 to 60 who had recovered from COVID-19. CDR3 in amino acids: CASSLAAPLGELFF. Written as DNA, the CDR3 is TGTGCCAGCAGCTTAGCGGCCCCGCTCGGGGAGCTGTTTTTT.